Below, 18 T cell receptor beta chains from the same sample are listed, as sequenced in a study of blood T cells in healthy people across ages (dated by TCRdb to between 2014 and 2017). The method was 5' RACE. The reads were generated on an Illumina HiSeq 2500. The second PCR ran for about 7 to 11 cycles and used a J-beta primer mix along with a sample-barcoded 5' primer. TCRdb trimmed public reads at Q25 via fastp, called clones via MiXCR and kept in-frame beta chains. Every CDR3 protein is listed once, alongside the most common genes and DNA of its rows. Here the sample has 1.2 million to 1.5 million distinct CDR3 sequences; approximately 42% occur a single time. Approximately 7.9% of the sample belongs to the ten largest clones. What was sequenced was blood. The source is a woman aged 18-35 years in good health.

CDR3 sequence (DNA): TGTGCCAGCAGTTTCGCACAGAGCTCCTATAATTCACCCCTCCACTTT. Its protein is CASSFAQSSYNSPLHF. The gene calls are TRBV27 and TRBJ1-6; no reliable D call. Trimming removed 3 bases from V and 0 bases from J, with 9 bases in between. Germline lookup yields CDR1 MNHEY and CDR2 SMNVEV (reference sequence). The CDR3 runs to 16 residues.

J is TRBJ2-6 and V is TRBV6-1; no reliable D call. The CDR3 has 15 amino acids. V lost 8 bases to trimming and J lost 0 bases, with 11 bases between them. The germline gives CDR1 MNHNS, CDR2 SASEGT. The CDR3 is CASLQEPSGANVLTF. CDR3 DNA: TGTGCCAGCTTGCAGGAACCCTCTGGGGCCAACGTCCTGACTTTC.

This clonotype was seen only a few times. This chain uses TRBV2 with TRBJ2-5; D is undetermined. CDR3 length: 10 amino acids. Trimming pared 7 bases from V and 2 bases from J, leaving 2 bases between. Germline CDR1 and CDR2: SNHLY and FYNNEI. CDR3 residues: CASTQETQYF. CDR3 in DNA: TGTGCCAGCACTCAAGAGACCCAGTACTTC.

With respect to this clonotype: Compared with germline, one end of the junction differs, possibly owing to a read error. The V gene is TRBV3-1, the J gene TRBJ2-5; 8 nucleotides line up with TRBD2. This CDR3 region has 12 residues. Germline V gene sequence: CDR1 LGHDT, CDR2 YNNKEL (reference sequence). Written as DNA, the CDR3 is TGTGCCACCAGCGTAGCGGGGGAGACCCAGTACTTC. It is translated as CATSVAGETQYF.

This clonotype was detected a few times. This sequence joins TRBV5-1 and TRBJ2-1, with 10 nucleotides matching TRBD1. CDR3 size: 14 residues. V gave up 7 bases and J gave up 3 bases; unmatched junction bases: 4. CDR1 SGHRS and CDR2 YFSETQ come from the germline V gene. The CDR3 loop is CASGDRGLYNEQFF. The CDR3 bases are TGCGCCAGCGGCGACAGGGGGCTCTACAATGAGCAGTTCTTC.

This chain links TRBV9 with TRBJ2-5, with TRBD2 matching 9 bases. The J call could be wrong; TRBJ2-7 is a better fit for the DNA end. The germline CDR1 and CDR2 sequences are SGDLS and YYNGEE. The CDR3 loop spans 17 amino acids. Here the CDR3 reads CASSVRESAGGMYEQYF. The CDR3 DNA is TGTGCCAGCAGCGTAAGGGAGAGCGCGGGAGGGATGTACGAGCAGTACTTC.

On this clonotype: The junction shows a germline mismatch at one end, possibly a read error. The chain is built from TRBV10-1 and TRBJ2-3; D possibly corresponds to TRBD2 (5 bases). In germline, CDR1 is WNHNN, CDR2 SYGVQD (reference sequence). This CDR3 is 17 amino acids long. CDR3 DNA sequence: TGCGCCAGCAGTGGCCCAAACCGGGAATTAAACACAGATGCGCAGTATTTT. Its translation: CASSGPNRELNTDAQYF.

This chain links TRBV7-9 with TRBJ2-5; the match to TRBD2 covers 8 bases. V was clipped by 1 base and J by 2 bases; unmatched bases: 6. Germline V gene data show CDR1 as SEHNR and CDR2 as FQNEAQ (reference sequence). There are 16 residues in the CDR3. The CDR3 DNA follows: TGTGCCAGCAGCTTAGGAGGCACGGGAGGGCAAGAGACCCAGTACTTC. It encodes CASSLGGTGGQETQYF.

The V call is TRBV3-1, the J call TRBJ2-7, with 9 bases lining up with TRBD2. This CDR3 has 16 residues. Per the germline V gene, CDR1 is LGHDT and CDR2 is YNNKEL (reference sequence). The V and J ends lost 4 bases and 2 bases, in that order; junction bases with no gene match: 9. CDR3 coding DNA: TGTGCCAGCAGCCTCCTTAGAGCGGGAGGAACCTACGAGCAGTACTTC. Protein sequence: CASSLLRAGGTYEQYF.

The CDR3: CASSVLSSLATDTQYF. In DNA, the CDR3 is TGTGCCAGCAGCGTATTATCTAGTTTGGCGACAGATACGCAGTATTTT. The gene calls are TRBV11-2 and TRBJ2-3; no clear D gene. Germline values: CDR1 SGHAT, CDR2 FQNNGV. The CDR3 totals 16 residues. The germline V and J ends were trimmed by 5 bases and 3 bases, with 18 bases remaining between them.

The chain uses TRBV6-5 and TRBJ2-3, with 7 bases identical to TRBD2. With 2 bases clipped from V and 2 bases from J, the junction kept 4 bases outside the gene matches. This CDR3 spans 15 amino acids. The germline CDR1 and CDR2 sequences are MNHEY and SVGAGI. This CDR3 reads CASSYSGALTDTQYF. CDR3 nucleotides: TGTGCCAGCAGTTACAGCGGGGCCCTCACAGATACGCAGTATTTT.

The gene calls are TRBV6-5 and TRBJ1-1; D not certain. The CDR3 totals 13 residues. The V gene lost 2 bases and the J gene lost 12 bases, with 16 bases spanning the gap. Per the germline V gene, CDR1 is MNHEY and CDR2 is SVGAGI. In DNA form, the CDR3 reads TGTGCCAGCAGTTACGGACCGGGTGGGAACACTTTCTTT. Protein product: CASSYGPGGNTFF.

The rearrangement joins TRBV3-1 to TRBJ2-3; TRBD2 is a possible D gene (5 bases). CDR1 and CDR2 from the germline V gene are LGHDT and YNNKEL (reference sequence). Between the trimmed V and J ends, which lost 0 bases and 0 bases, there was a span of 10 bases. This CDR3 has 16 residues. This chain's CDR3 is CASSQEGTGSTDTQYF. CDR3 coding DNA: TGTGCCAGCAGCCAAGAAGGAACGGGAAGCACAGATACGCAGTATTTT.

The chain combines TRBV6-6 with TRBJ1-1; possible D gene TRBD1, 5 bases. The germline V gene encodes CDR1 MNHNY and CDR2 SVGAGI (reference sequence). The CDR3 is 16 amino acids. V was shortened by 0 bases and J by 1 base, with 12 bases between the two germline ends. The CDR3 coding sequence is TGTGCCAGCAGTTACTCAGGCGGGGGGGGGAACACTGAAGCTTTCTTT. It specifies CASSYSGGGGNTEAFF.

This clonotype was picked up one time. The genes are TRBV20-1 and TRBJ2-7; D may match TRBD1 or TRBD2 (5 bases each). The V and J ends lost 6 bases and 9 bases respectively, with 21 bases between them. Germline CDR1 DFQATT, CDR2 SNEGSKA (reference sequence). This CDR3 region has 13 residues. The CDR3 DNA reads as TGCAGTGCCCAATTACCCGGGACGGACGGGCAGTACTTC. Amino acids: CSAQLPGTDGQYF.

J is TRBJ1-2 and V is TRBV18, with D possibly being TRBD1 (5 bases). This CDR3 is 15 amino acids long. Germline V gene lookup returns CDR1 KGHSH and CDR2 LQKENI. The V gene lost 6 bases and the J gene lost 0 bases, with 14 bases spanning the gap. The CDR3 region is CASSTVGEANYGYTF. CDR3 in DNA: TGTGCCAGCTCGACAGTGGGAGAGGCTAACTATGGCTACACCTTC.

This clonotype was counted at least ten times. This chain joins TRBV20-1 and TRBJ1-1; 7 nucleotides agree with TRBD1. The CDR3 runs 16 residues. The trim removed 4 bases at V and 1 base at J, leaving 12 bases unmatched. The germline gives CDR1 DFQATT, CDR2 SNEGSKA (reference sequence). The CDR3 nucleotides read TGCAGTGCTACCCGGGGGGACAGACGAAGGAACACTGAAGCTTTCTTT. Translation: CSATRGDRRRNTEAFF.

V usage is TRBV3-1 and J usage is TRBJ2-7; D remains ambiguous. The germline V and J ends were trimmed by 0 bases and 4 bases, with 10 bases remaining between them. CDR3 length: 14 residues. Germline loops: CDR1 LGHDT, CDR2 YNNKEL (reference sequence). CDR3 residues: CASSQDSDWYEQYF. In DNA form, the CDR3 reads TGTGCCAGCAGCCAAGATTCCGACTGGTACGAGCAGTACTTC.